This T cell receptor beta chain was identified in a study of early T cells in non-severe SARS-CoV-2 infection. Study in general: Chains were unpaired, as sequencing was done on bulk RNA from unsorted whole blood.

Germline V gene data show CDR1 as SGHVS and CDR2 as FNYEAQ. V shed 1 base and J shed 2 bases, with 9 bases lying between them. This CDR3 has 15 residues. This clonotype was counted at least ten times. TCRdb passed the 5' RACE reads through MiXCR, listing each CDR3 protein once. The table includes about 82,000 distinct CDR3 sequences, under 15% detected once. This TCR was recovered from an adult who was a healthcare worker with PCR-confirmed SARS-CoV-2 infection or an uninfected control (not recorded which). Material: whole blood. The chain combines TRBV7-6 with TRBJ2-1; D gene uncertain. The CDR3 region has the DNA TGTGCCAGCAGCTTAGGGGCGTCTACCTACAATGAGCAGTTCTTC. This translates into CASSLGASTYNEQFF.